This entry lists 16 T cell receptor beta chains sequenced from one sample in a study of T cell responses to AZD1222 COVID-19 vaccine. Method: immunoSEQ multiplex PCR; TCRdb's copy keeps in-frame clones and lacks some. The sample has 150,000 or so clones; about 88% are singletons. Sequenced here: peripheral blood, sampled on day 0 of AZD1222 vaccination. These receptors were collected from an adult in good health.

V gene TRBV29-1 combines with J gene TRBJ1-1; no firm D call. The CDR3 is made up of 12 amino acids. The V and J ends lost 6 bases and 3 bases respectively, with 11 bases between them. Germline values: CDR1 SQVTM, CDR2 ANQGSEA. For the CDR3, the DNA is TGCAGCGTCTCTCCGTCCGACACTGAAGCTTTCTTT. This sequence encodes CSVSPSDTEAFF.

This chain connects TRBV30 to TRBJ1-2; D perhaps matches TRBD1 (5 bases). V dropped 6 bases and J dropped 3 bases, with 8 bases sitting between them. The germline V gene has CDR1 GTSNPN and CDR2 SVGIG (reference sequence). The CDR3 contains 11 residues. The CDR3 DNA reads as TGTGCCTGTGGGACTGACTATGGCTACACCTTC. Residues: CACGTDYGYTF. The variable domain in full, with the rest retrieved from reference TRBV30 and TRBJ1-2, is SQTIHQWPATLVQPVGSPLSLECTVEGTSNPNLYWYRQAAGRGLQLLFYSVGIGQISSEVPQNLSASRPQDRQFILSSKKLLLSDSGFYLCACGTDYGYTFGSGTRLTVV.

In its sample, this clone was seen once. The gene calls are TRBV7-2 and TRBJ2-2; possible D gene TRBD2, 7 bases. Trimming stripped 0 bases from V and 9 bases from J, with 8 bases between. Germline CDR1 reads SGHTA; CDR2 reads FQGNSA. The CDR3 loop spans 13 amino acids. The CDR3 coding sequence is TGTGCCAGCAGCTTAGCCGGGGGGCGGGAGCTGTTTTTT. Its translation is CASSLAGGRELFF.

The gene calls are TRBV5-6 and TRBJ1-2, with no clear D. CDR3 size: 16 residues. The V and J ends lost 5 bases and 2 bases respectively, with 19 bases between them. Germline loops: CDR1 SGHDT, CDR2 YYEEEE. The CDR3 nucleotides are TGTGCCAGCAGGGAGGCCCCGGGCCGGGTGAACTATGGCTACACCTTC. Amino acid sequence: CASREAPGRVNYGYTF.

A remark on this clone: The sample contains more than one DNA sequence encoding this CDR3. The rearrangement joins TRBV30 to TRBJ1-6; 8 bases line up with TRBD1. V shed 5 bases, J shed 7 bases, and the junction held 4 bases outside the gene matches. CDR3 length: 13 amino acids. Germline CDR1 GTSNPN, CDR2 SVGIG (reference sequence). CDR3 coding DNA: TGTGCCTGGGGGACAGGTCTGAATTCACCCCTCCACTTT. Translating gives CAWGTGLNSPLHF.

The chain carries TRBV27 and TRBJ2-7, with D possibly being TRBD2 (6 bases). Germline CDR1 MNHEY, CDR2 SMNVEV (reference sequence). The V end was cut by 3 bases, the J end by 3 bases, with 12 bases between. There are 14 residues in the CDR3. Here the CDR3 reads CASSFGGAHYEQYF. CDR3 DNA: TGTGCCAGCAGTTTCGGAGGGGCGCACTACGAGCAGTACTTC.

The chain uses TRBV30 and TRBJ1-5; possible D gene TRBD1, 6 bases. The CDR3 runs to 14 residues. The germline V and J ends were trimmed by 0 bases and 5 bases, with 11 bases remaining between them. From germline, CDR1 is GTSNPN and CDR2 SVGIG (reference sequence). The CDR3 region has the DNA TGTGCCTGGAGTGTAGTGGGGGGCTATCAGCCCCAGCATTTT. Its protein product is CAWSVVGGYQPQHF.

The V call is TRBV5-5, the J call TRBJ1-1; unclear D gene. This CDR3 contains 13 residues. Trimming stripped 2 bases from V and 5 bases from J, with 10 bases between. Germline CDR1 is SGHKS and CDR2 is YYEKEE (reference sequence). CDR3 protein: CASSFKVGTEAFF. The CDR3 DNA reads as TGTGCCAGCAGCTTTAAGGTGGGGACTGAAGCTTTCTTT.

This chain links TRBV7-9 with TRBJ1-2; D possibly corresponds to TRBD1 (5 bases). The CDR3 consists of 13 residues. The V end was cut by 5 bases, the J end by 4 bases, with 11 bases between. In germline, CDR1 is SEHNR, CDR2 FQNEAQ (reference sequence). For the CDR3, the DNA is TGTGCCAGCAGCCCCGGCGGGGCCTATGGCTACACCTTC. It translates to CASSPGGAYGYTF.

V usage is TRBV5-1 and J usage is TRBJ2-3; D gene uncertain. Trimming took off 0 bases at V and 0 bases at J, with 5 bases between the two ends. Germline CDR1 reads SGHRS; CDR2 reads YFSETQ. This CDR3 has 14 residues. The CDR3 region has the DNA TGCGCCAGCAGCTTGGCCCGTAGCACAGATACGCAGTATTTT. It is translated as CASSLARSTDTQYF.

The rearrangement joins TRBV27 to TRBJ1-2; D perhaps matches TRBD1 (6 bases). The germline V gene encodes CDR1 MNHEY and CDR2 SMNVEV (reference sequence). Trimming removed 3 bases from V and 6 bases from J, with 17 bases in between. The CDR3 consists of 15 residues. Written as DNA, the CDR3 is TGTGCCAGCAGTTTGAGTCGGGGGGGCGCCGATGGCTACACCTTC. Its protein is CASSLSRGGADGYTF.

CDR3: CASIPAEGQPQHF. The DNA for the CDR3 is TGTGCCAGCATCCCCGCGGAGGGGCAGCCCCAGCATTTT. V usage is TRBV28 and J usage is TRBJ1-5, with D possibly TRBD1 on 5 matching bases. Looked up from germline, CDR1 is MDHEN and CDR2 is SYDVKM. This CDR3 has 13 amino acids. Trimming left V 7 bases short and J 7 bases short, with 14 bases between.

About this clone itself: Other DNA sequences within the sample encode an identical CDR3. The chain combines TRBV12-1 with TRBJ2-1; the table calls TRBD2, which could not be checked here. TRBV12-1 is annotated as a pseudogene. The CDR3 has 20 residues. The CDR3 loop is CASSSSGGGGMRSSYNEQFF. The CDR3, as DNA: TGTGCCAGCAGCTCCTCAGGCGGGGGGGGGATGCGAAGCTCCTACAATGAGCAGTTCTTC.

The CDR3 nucleotides read TGTGCCAGTAGTATCTGGAGGCGGGACCCCACTCTTCAGCCCCAGCATTTT. This gives the protein CASSIWRRDPTLQPQHF. V usage is TRBV19 and J usage is TRBJ1-5; the D gene is possibly TRBD1 (5 bases). With 3 bases removed from V and 6 bases from J, the gap between germline ends came to 21 bases. This CDR3 region has 17 residues. CDR1 LNHDA and CDR2 SQIVND come from the germline V gene (reference sequence).

The chain couples TRBV9 to TRBJ1-2; TRBD1 aligns across 8 bases. Trimming removed 1 base from V and 3 bases from J; junction bases left unmatched: 8. The CDR3 is 16 residues long. In germline, CDR1 is SGDLS, CDR2 YYNGEE. The chain's CDR3 is CASSVTGGTLDYGYTF. The CDR3, as DNA: TGTGCCAGCAGCGTAACAGGGGGGACTTTAGACTATGGCTACACCTTC.

The genes are TRBV7-9 and TRBJ2-1, with D hard to call. The CDR3 sequence is 19 residues long. Germline CDR1 SEHNR, CDR2 FQNEAQ (reference sequence). Trimming left V 3 bases short and J 3 bases short, with 24 bases between. This chain's CDR3 is CASSLVGRTGPAGYNEQFF. The CDR3 coding sequence is TGTGCCAGCAGCTTGGTGGGTCGTACCGGGCCTGCTGGCTACAATGAGCAGTTCTTC.